The rows below give T cell receptor beta chains drawn from one sample of a study of OX40 agonist ivuxolimab in advanced cancers. Sequenced by immunoSEQ multiplex PCR; TCRdb stores in-frame clones only, minus some. The table records just over 60,000 clones, more than 85% of them present only once. Material: CD4+ or CD8+ T cells sorted from blood, obtained in a trial of the OX40 agonist ivuxolimab. All receptors come from an adult with an advanced solid tumor such as melanoma, head and neck, liver or kidney cancer. Each CDR3 is given with its conserved first and last residue. Fields, in order: CDR3 length, clone size, V gene, J gene, D gene, CDR3 protein, CDR3 DNA. D genes are given only for firm matches. Rows may omit the clone size; those that give it use once, few, many or a size class.

CDR3 length: 14; clone size: .; V gene: TRBV2; J gene: TRBJ2-7; D gene: .; CDR3 protein: CASTPGSYHYEQYF; CDR3 DNA: TGTGCCAGCACCCCCGGGAGCTATCACTACGAGCAGTACTTC
CDR3 length: 19; clone size: .; V gene: TRBV6-1; J gene: TRBJ2-7; D gene: TRBD1; CDR3 protein: CASSDRDRATTSTSYEQYF; CDR3 DNA: TGTGCCAGCAGTGACCGGGACAGGGCGACGACATCGACCTCCTACGAGCAGTACTTC
CDR3 length: 14; clone size: .; V gene: TRBV29-1; J gene: TRBJ2-1; D gene: TRBD2; CDR3 protein: CSVEGGRLENEQFF; CDR3 DNA: TGCAGCGTTGAAGGCGGGAGGTTGGAGAATGAGCAGTTCTTC
CDR3 length: 15; clone size: .; V gene: TRBV9; J gene: TRBJ2-3; D gene: .; CDR3 protein: CASSVLSPGTDTQYF; CDR3 DNA: TGTGCCAGCAGCGTACTCTCCCCCGGCACAGATACGCAGTATTTT
CDR3 length: 13; clone size: .; V gene: TRBV28; J gene: TRBJ2-5; D gene: TRBD2; CDR3 protein: CASSGEGRETQYF; CDR3 DNA: TGTGCCAGCAGCGGGGAGGGGAGGGAGACCCAGTACTTC
CDR3 length: 12; clone size: .; V gene: TRBV6-6; J gene: TRBJ2-1; D gene: TRBD2; CDR3 protein: CASKLAGNEQFF; CDR3 DNA: TGTGCCAGCAAACTAGCGGGGAATGAGCAGTTCTTC
CDR3 length: 15; clone size: .; V gene: TRBV28; J gene: TRBJ2-1; D gene: .; CDR3 protein: CASSSPSWRANEQFF; CDR3 DNA: TGTGCCAGCAGTTCCCCCTCTTGGAGGGCTAATGAGCAGTTCTTC
CDR3 length: 15; clone size: .; V gene: TRBV5-1; J gene: TRBJ1-5; D gene: .; CDR3 protein: CASSLASRSNQPQHF; CDR3 DNA: TGCGCCAGCAGCTTGGCCAGCAGGAGCAATCAGCCCCAGCATTTT
CDR3 length: 15; clone size: .; V gene: TRBV9; J gene: TRBJ1-3; D gene: TRBD1; CDR3 protein: CASALGQGSGNTIYF; CDR3 DNA: TGTGCCAGCGCCCTAGGACAGGGGAGCGGAAACACCATATATTTT
CDR3 length: 14; clone size: .; V gene: TRBV7-3; J gene: TRBJ1-1; D gene: .; CDR3 protein: CASSPGSMNTEAFF; CDR3 DNA: TGTGCCAGCAGCCCCGGGAGCATGAACACTGAAGCTTTCTTT
CDR3 length: 12; clone size: .; V gene: TRBV28; J gene: TRBJ1-5; D gene: .; CDR3 protein: CASSLGQTLKHF; CDR3 DNA: TGTGCCAGCAGTTTAGGTCAGACCCTTAAGCATTTT
CDR3 length: 16; clone size: once; V gene: TRBV6-1; J gene: TRBJ2-7; D gene: TRBD2; CDR3 protein: CASSEPGGRSSYEQYF; CDR3 DNA: TGTGCCAGCAGTGAACCGGGCGGGAGGAGCTCCTACGAGCAGTACTTC
CDR3 length: 18; clone size: .; V gene: TRBV5-8; J gene: TRBJ1-1; D gene: TRBD1; CDR3 protein: CASSFKSGTGGLNTEAFF; CDR3 DNA: TGTGCCAGCAGCTTTAAGAGCGGGACAGGGGGGCTGAACACTGAAGCTTTCTTT
CDR3 length: 17; clone size: .; V gene: TRBV19; J gene: TRBJ2-1; D gene: TRBD1; CDR3 protein: CASSIFAGTGPYNEQFF; CDR3 DNA: TGTGCCAGTAGTATCTTCGCCGGGACAGGGCCCTACAATGAGCAGTTCTTC
CDR3 length: 14; clone size: .; V gene: TRBV25-1; J gene: TRBJ1-6; D gene: .; CDR3 protein: CASSDAGHNSPLHF; CDR3 DNA: TGTGCCAGCAGTGATGCGGGTCATAATTCACCCCTCCACTTT
CDR3 length: 15; clone size: .; V gene: TRBV27; J gene: TRBJ2-1; D gene: .; CDR3 protein: CASSLSGGPYNEQFF; CDR3 DNA: TGTGCCAGCAGTTTAAGTGGAGGGCCCTACAATGAGCAGTTCTTC
CDR3 length: 11; clone size: .; V gene: TRBV20-1; J gene: TRBJ2-1; D gene: .; CDR3 protein: CSASSYNEQFF; CDR3 DNA: TGCAGTGCTAGTAGCTACAATGAGCAGTTCTTC
CDR3 length: 16; clone size: .; V gene: TRBV9; J gene: TRBJ1-3; D gene: .; CDR3 protein: CASSPTKDYSGNTIYF; CDR3 DNA: TGTGCCAGCAGCCCTACTAAGGACTACTCTGGAAACACCATATATTTT
CDR3 length: 12; clone size: .; V gene: TRBV7-6; J gene: TRBJ2-1; D gene: .; CDR3 protein: CASSLGYNEQFF; CDR3 DNA: TGTGCCAGCAGCCTGGGATACAATGAGCAGTTCTTC
CDR3 length: 14; clone size: .; V gene: TRBV27; J gene: TRBJ2-7; D gene: .; CDR3 protein: CASSLEPSLYEQYF; CDR3 DNA: TGTGCCAGCAGCCTCGAGCCAAGCCTTTACGAGCAGTACTTC
CDR3 length: 13; clone size: .; V gene: TRBV5-4; J gene: TRBJ2-7; D gene: TRBD1; CDR3 protein: CASSDRGSYEQYF; CDR3 DNA: TGTGCCAGCAGCGACAGGGGGTCGTACGAGCAGTACTTC
CDR3 length: 16; clone size: .; V gene: TRBV25-1; J gene: TRBJ2-1; D gene: TRBD2; CDR3 protein: CASSESTSAGYNEQFF; CDR3 DNA: TGTGCCAGCAGTGAATCCACTAGCGCGGGTTACAATGAGCAGTTCTTC
CDR3 length: 17; clone size: once; V gene: TRBV19; J gene: TRBJ1-5; D gene: TRBD1; CDR3 protein: CASREIPDRARDQPQHF; CDR3 DNA: TGTGCCAGCCGCGAAATCCCGGACAGGGCTCGGGATCAGCCCCAGCATTTT
CDR3 length: 14; clone size: .; V gene: TRBV6-5; J gene: TRBJ2-5; D gene: .; CDR3 protein: CASSYSGRGETQYF; CDR3 DNA: TGTGCCAGCAGTTACTCTGGGCGAGGGGAGACCCAGTACTTC
CDR3 length: 16; clone size: .; V gene: TRBV4-1; J gene: TRBJ2-3; D gene: .; CDR3 protein: CASSQGRGTITDTQYF; CDR3 DNA: TGCGCCAGCAGCCAAGGACGGGGTACTATCACAGATACGCAGTATTTT
CDR3 length: 14; clone size: .; V gene: TRBV19; J gene: TRBJ2-7; D gene: .; CDR3 protein: CASTPTQLSYEQYF; CDR3 DNA: TGTGCCAGTACCCCGACACAGCTCTCCTACGAGCAGTACTTC
CDR3 length: 16; clone size: few; V gene: TRBV6-1; J gene: TRBJ2-7; D gene: TRBD2; CDR3 protein: CASSEALWEGSYEQYF; CDR3 DNA: TGTGCCAGCAGTGAAGCGCTGTGGGAGGGCTCCTACGAGCAGTACTTC
CDR3 length: 15; clone size: .; V gene: TRBV5-1; J gene: TRBJ2-2; D gene: .; CDR3 protein: CASTPLEYIAGELFF; CDR3 DNA: TGCGCCAGCACCCCTCTAGAGTATATCGCCGGGGAGCTGTTTTTT
CDR3 length: 13; clone size: .; V gene: TRBV15; J gene: TRBJ1-1; D gene: .; CDR3 protein: CATSNPGLTEAFF; CDR3 DNA: TGTGCCACCAGCAACCCGGGGCTCACTGAAGCTTTCTTT
CDR3 length: 15; clone size: .; V gene: TRBV25-1; J gene: TRBJ1-1; D gene: .; CDR3 protein: CASSDWGPKNTEAFF; CDR3 DNA: TGTGCCAGCAGTGATTGGGGACCCAAGAACACTGAAGCTTTCTTT
CDR3 length: 15; clone size: .; V gene: TRBV29-1; J gene: TRBJ2-1; D gene: TRBD2; CDR3 protein: CSVWGSSGRAGEQFF; CDR3 DNA: TGCAGCGTCTGGGGATCGAGCGGGAGGGCCGGTGAGCAGTTCTTC
CDR3 length: 16; clone size: .; V gene: TRBV27; J gene: TRBJ2-7; D gene: .; CDR3 protein: CASSLFGGGLNYEQYF; CDR3 DNA: TGTGCCAGCAGTCTCTTCGGAGGGGGCCTCAACTACGAGCAGTACTTC
CDR3 length: 13; clone size: .; V gene: TRBV4-2; J gene: TRBJ1-2; D gene: TRBD1; CDR3 protein: CASSQAQGDGYTF; CDR3 DNA: TGTGCCAGCAGCCAAGCTCAGGGGGACGGCTACACCTTC
CDR3 length: 17; clone size: once; V gene: TRBV4-1; J gene: TRBJ2-1; D gene: TRBD2; CDR3 protein: CASSQEGLAGGPSGQFF; CDR3 DNA: TGCGCCAGCAGCCAAGAGGGACTAGCGGGAGGGCCCTCGGGGCAGTTCTTC
CDR3 length: 15; clone size: .; V gene: TRBV9; J gene: TRBJ2-3; D gene: TRBD2; CDR3 protein: CASSRYGGSTDTQYF; CDR3 DNA: TGTGCCAGCAGCCGATACGGGGGGAGCACAGATACGCAGTATTTT
CDR3 length: 17; clone size: .; V gene: TRBV13; J gene: TRBJ2-1; D gene: TRBD2; CDR3 protein: CASSSRTSGVRGNEQFF; CDR3 DNA: TGTGCCAGCAGCTCTCGGACTAGCGGGGTTCGGGGCAATGAGCAGTTCTTC
CDR3 length: 17; clone size: .; V gene: TRBV6-1; J gene: TRBJ2-7; D gene: .; CDR3 protein: CASSEALWVRPPYEQYF; CDR3 DNA: TGTGCCAGCAGTGAAGCCCTATGGGTCAGACCCCCCTACGAGCAGTACTTC
CDR3 length: 16; clone size: .; V gene: TRBV5-6; J gene: TRBJ2-5; D gene: .; CDR3 protein: CASSERTGPGGETQYF; CDR3 DNA: TGTGCCAGCAGCGAACGGACAGGACCCGGGGGGGAGACCCAGTACTTC
CDR3 length: 17; clone size: once; V gene: TRBV4-1; J gene: TRBJ2-7; D gene: .; CDR3 protein: CASSQEEVPGYSYEQYF; CDR3 DNA: TGCGCCAGCAGCCAAGAAGAAGTGCCGGGATACTCCTACGAGCAGTACTTC